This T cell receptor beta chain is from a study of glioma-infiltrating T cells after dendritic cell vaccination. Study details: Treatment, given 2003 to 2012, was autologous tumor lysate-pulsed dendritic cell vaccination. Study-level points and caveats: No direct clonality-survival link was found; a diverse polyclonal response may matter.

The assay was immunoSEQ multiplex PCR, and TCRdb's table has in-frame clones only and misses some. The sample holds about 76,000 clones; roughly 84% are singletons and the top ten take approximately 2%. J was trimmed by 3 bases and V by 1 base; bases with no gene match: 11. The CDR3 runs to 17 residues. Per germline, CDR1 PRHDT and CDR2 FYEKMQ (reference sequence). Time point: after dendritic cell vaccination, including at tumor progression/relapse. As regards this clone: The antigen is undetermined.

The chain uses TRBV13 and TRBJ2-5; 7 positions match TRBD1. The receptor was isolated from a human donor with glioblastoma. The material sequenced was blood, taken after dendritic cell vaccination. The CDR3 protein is CASSLVEGQEVKETQYF. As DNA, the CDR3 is TGTGCCAGCAGCTTAGTTGAAGGACAGGAGGTGAAAGAGACCCAGTACTTC.